This is a list of T cell receptor beta chains from one sample in a study of blood T cell repertoires in COVID-19. The protocol was immunoSEQ multiplex PCR, while the TCRdb copy is restricted to in-frame clones and leaves out a portion. Of roughly 65,000 clones listed, 79% are singletons. The source material was peripheral blood. Receptors originate from a human donor in a cohort sampled during active COVID-19. Each CDR3 is given with its conserved first and last residue. D genes are given only for firm matches. The listing skips clone size in some rows; elsewhere it reads once, few, many or a size class.

size	D	V	J	CDR3	DNA
few	.	TRBV5-6	TRBJ2-7	CASSLRQSYEQYF	TGTGCCAGCAGCCTCCGACAGTCCTACGAGCAGTACTTC
once	.	TRBV30	TRBJ2-3	CAWSPSDTQYF	TGTGCCTGGAGCCCGAGTGATACGCAGTATTTT
many	.	TRBV19	TRBJ2-2	CASSGTLFTGELFF	TGTGCCAGTTCCGGGACACTTTTCACCGGGGAGCTGTTTTTT
.	.	TRBV19	TRBJ2-1	CASTEGGAPYNEQFF	TGTGCCAGTACCGAGGGGGGGGCCCCCTACAATGAGCAGTTCTTC
.	.	TRBV18	TRBJ2-3	CASSPIRGTYSTDTQYF	TGTGCCAGCTCACCTATTCGCGGGACGTACAGCACAGATACGCAGTATTTT
.	TRBD2	TRBV11-3	TRBJ2-3	CASSFGLAGTDTQYF	TGTGCCAGCAGCTTCGGACTAGCGGGAACAGATACGCAGTATTTT
few	.	TRBV14	TRBJ1-2	CASSQQGGGYTF	TGTGCCAGCAGCCAACAGGGTGGGGGCTACACCTTC
once	.	TRBV27	TRBJ1-2	CASSLVGQKDGYTF	TGTGCCAGCAGTCTTGTAGGACAGAAGGACGGCTACACCTTC
few	TRBD2	TRBV2	TRBJ2-1	CASSGTSGPHEQFF	TGTGCCAGCAGTGGGACTAGCGGGCCCCATGAGCAGTTCTTC
.	.	TRBV5-6	TRBJ1-6	CASSLAGGNDSPLHF	TGTGCCAGCAGCTTGGCTGGGGGGAACGATTCACCCCTCCACTTT
.	.	TRBV4-1	TRBJ1-1	CASSVQGVAEAFF	TGCGCCAGCAGCGTACAGGGAGTGGCTGAAGCTTTCTTT
.	.	TRBV9	TRBJ2-2	CASSTDTGELFF	TGTGCCAGCAGTACGGACACCGGGGAGCTGTTTTTT
few	TRBD1	TRBV5-1	TRBJ1-5	CASSLGTGNQPQHF	TGCGCCAGCAGCTTGGGGACAGGGAATCAGCCCCAGCATTTT
.	.	TRBV4-2	TRBJ2-7	CASSQTSGGSYEQYF	TGTGCCAGCAGCCAAACCAGCGGAGGCTCCTACGAGCAGTACTTC